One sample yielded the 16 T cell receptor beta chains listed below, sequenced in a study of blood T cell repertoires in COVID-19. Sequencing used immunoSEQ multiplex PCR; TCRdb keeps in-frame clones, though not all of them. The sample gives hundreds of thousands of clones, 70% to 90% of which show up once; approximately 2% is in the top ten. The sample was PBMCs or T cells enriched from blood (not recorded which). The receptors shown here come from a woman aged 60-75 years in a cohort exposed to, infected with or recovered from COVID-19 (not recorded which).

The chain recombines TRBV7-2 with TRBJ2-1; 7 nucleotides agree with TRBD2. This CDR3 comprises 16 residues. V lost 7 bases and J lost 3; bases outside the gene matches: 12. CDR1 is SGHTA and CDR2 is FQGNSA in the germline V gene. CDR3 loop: CASIPQGREGYNEQFF. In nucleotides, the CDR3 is TGTGCCAGCATTCCACAAGGGAGGGAGGGCTACAATGAGCAGTTCTTC.

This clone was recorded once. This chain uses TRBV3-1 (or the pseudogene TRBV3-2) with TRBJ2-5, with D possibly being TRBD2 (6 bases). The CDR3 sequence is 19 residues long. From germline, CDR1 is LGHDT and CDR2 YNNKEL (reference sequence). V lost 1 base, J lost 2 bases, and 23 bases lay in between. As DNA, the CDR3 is TGTGCCAGCAGCCAAGCCGGGGTGCGCCGACTAGTTTCTCAAGAGACCCAGTACTTC. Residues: CASSQAGVRRLVSQETQYF.

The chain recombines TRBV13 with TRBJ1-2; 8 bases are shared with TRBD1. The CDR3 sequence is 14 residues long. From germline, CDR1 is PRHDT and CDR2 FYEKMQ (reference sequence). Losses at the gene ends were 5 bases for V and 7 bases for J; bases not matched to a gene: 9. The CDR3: CASSLLQGEGGYTF. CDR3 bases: TGTGCCAGCAGCCTACTACAGGGGGAGGGTGGCTACACCTTC.

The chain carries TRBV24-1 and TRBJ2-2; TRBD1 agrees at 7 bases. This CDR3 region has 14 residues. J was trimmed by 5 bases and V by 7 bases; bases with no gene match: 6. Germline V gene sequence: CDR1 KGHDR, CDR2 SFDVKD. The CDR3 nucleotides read TGTGCCACCAGCGTGACAGGGAGTACCGGGGAGCTGTTTTTT. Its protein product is CATSVTGSTGELFF.

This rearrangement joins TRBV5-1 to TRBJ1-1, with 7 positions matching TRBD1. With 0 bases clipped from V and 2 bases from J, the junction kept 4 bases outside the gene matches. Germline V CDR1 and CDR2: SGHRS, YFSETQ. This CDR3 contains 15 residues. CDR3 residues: CASSLGRDSNTEAFF. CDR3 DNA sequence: TGCGCCAGCAGCTTGGGCCGGGACAGTAACACTGAAGCTTTCTTT. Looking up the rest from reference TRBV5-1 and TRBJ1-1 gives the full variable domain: KAGVTQTPRYLIKTRGQQVTLSCSPISGHRSVSWYQQTPGQGLQFLFEYFSETQRNKGNFPGRFSGRQFSNSRSEMNVSTLELGDSALYLCASSLGRDSNTEAFFGQGTRLTVV.

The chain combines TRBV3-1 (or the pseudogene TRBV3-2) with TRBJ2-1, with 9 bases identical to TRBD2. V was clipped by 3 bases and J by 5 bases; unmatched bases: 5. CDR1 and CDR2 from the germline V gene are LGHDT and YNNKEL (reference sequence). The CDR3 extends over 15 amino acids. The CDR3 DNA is TGTGCCAGCAGCCAGGGACTAGCAGGGAACAATGAGCAGTTCTTC. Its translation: CASSQGLAGNNEQFF.

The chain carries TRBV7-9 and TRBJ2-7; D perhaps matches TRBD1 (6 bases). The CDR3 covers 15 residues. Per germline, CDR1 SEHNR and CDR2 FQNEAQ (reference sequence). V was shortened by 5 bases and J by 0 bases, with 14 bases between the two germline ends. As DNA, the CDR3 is TGTGCCAGCAGCCGAGGAGACAGGCTCTCCTACGAGCAGTACTTC. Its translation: CASSRGDRLSYEQYF.

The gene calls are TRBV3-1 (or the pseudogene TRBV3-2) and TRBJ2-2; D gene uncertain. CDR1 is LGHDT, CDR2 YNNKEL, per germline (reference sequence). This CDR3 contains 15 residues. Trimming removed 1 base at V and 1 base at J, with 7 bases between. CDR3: CASSQVTGNTGELFF. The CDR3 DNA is TGTGCCAGCAGCCAAGTGACGGGGAACACCGGGGAGCTGTTTTTT.

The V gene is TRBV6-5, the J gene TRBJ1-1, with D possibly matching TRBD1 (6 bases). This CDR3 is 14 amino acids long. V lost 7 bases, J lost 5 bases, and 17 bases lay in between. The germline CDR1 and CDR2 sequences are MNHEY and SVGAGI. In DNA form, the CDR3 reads TGTGCCAGCACCCAAGGGGGGGCATGGACTGAAGCTTTCTTT. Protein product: CASTQGGAWTEAFF.

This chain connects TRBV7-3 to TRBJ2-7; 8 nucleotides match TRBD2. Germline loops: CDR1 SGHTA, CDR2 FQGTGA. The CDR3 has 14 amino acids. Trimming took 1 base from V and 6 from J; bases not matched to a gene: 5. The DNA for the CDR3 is TGTGCCAGCAGCTTAAAAGCGGGAGTAGCCGAGCAGTACTTC. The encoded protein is CASSLKAGVAEQYF. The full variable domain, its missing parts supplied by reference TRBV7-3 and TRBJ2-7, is GAGVSQTPSNKVTEKGKYVELRCDPISGHTALYWYRQSLGQGPEFLIYFQGTGAADDSGLPNDRFFAVRPEGSVSTLKIQRTERGDSAVYLCASSLKAGVAEQYFGPGTRLTVT.

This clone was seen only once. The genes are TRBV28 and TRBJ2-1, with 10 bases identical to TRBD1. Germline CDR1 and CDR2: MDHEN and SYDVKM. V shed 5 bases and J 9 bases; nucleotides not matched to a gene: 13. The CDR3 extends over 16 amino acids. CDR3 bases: TGTGCCAGCAGTCCCCGGGACAGGGGCTTGTCGCTTGAGCAGTTCTTC. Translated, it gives CASSPRDRGLSLEQFF.

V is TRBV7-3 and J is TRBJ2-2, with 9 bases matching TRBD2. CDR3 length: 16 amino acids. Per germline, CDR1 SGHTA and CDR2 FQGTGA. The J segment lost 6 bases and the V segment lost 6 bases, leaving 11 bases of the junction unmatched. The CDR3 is CASSFSSGKGAGELFF. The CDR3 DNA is TGTGCCAGCAGTTTCTCTAGCGGGAAAGGGGCCGGGGAGCTGTTTTTT.

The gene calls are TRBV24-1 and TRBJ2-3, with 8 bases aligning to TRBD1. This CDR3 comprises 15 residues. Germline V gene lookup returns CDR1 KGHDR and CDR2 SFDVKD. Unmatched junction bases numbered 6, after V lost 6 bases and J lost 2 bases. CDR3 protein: CATSPVGQVTDTQYF. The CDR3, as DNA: TGTGCCACCAGTCCTGTGGGACAGGTCACAGATACGCAGTATTTT.

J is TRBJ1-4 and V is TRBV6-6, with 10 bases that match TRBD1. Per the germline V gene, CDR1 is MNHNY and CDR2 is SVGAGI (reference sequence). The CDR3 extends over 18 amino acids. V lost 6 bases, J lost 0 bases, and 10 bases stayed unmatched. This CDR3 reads CASSRGTGDYPTNEKLFF. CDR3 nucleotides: TGTGCCAGCAGCCGAGGGACAGGGGATTATCCAACTAATGAAAAACTGTTTTTT.

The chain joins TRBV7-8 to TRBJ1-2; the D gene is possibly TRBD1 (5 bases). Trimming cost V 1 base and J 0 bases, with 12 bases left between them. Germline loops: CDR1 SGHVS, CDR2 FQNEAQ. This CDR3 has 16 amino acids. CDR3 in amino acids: CASSLGGGAANYGYTF. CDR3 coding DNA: TGTGCCAGCAGCTTAGGGGGCGGGGCCGCTAACTATGGCTACACCTTC.

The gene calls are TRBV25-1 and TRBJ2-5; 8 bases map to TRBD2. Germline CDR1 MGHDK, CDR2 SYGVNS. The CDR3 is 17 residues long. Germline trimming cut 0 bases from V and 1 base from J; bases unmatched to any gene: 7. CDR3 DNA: TGTGCCAGCAGTGAATATCTCGCGGGAGGTTCCCAAGAGACCCAGTACTTC. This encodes CASSEYLAGGSQETQYF. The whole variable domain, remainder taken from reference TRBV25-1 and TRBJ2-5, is EADIYQTPRYLVIGTGKKITLECSQTMGHDKMYWYQQDPGMELHLIHYSYGVNSTEKGDLSSESTVSRIRTEHFPLTLESARPSHTSQYLCASSEYLAGGSQETQYFGPGTRLLVL.